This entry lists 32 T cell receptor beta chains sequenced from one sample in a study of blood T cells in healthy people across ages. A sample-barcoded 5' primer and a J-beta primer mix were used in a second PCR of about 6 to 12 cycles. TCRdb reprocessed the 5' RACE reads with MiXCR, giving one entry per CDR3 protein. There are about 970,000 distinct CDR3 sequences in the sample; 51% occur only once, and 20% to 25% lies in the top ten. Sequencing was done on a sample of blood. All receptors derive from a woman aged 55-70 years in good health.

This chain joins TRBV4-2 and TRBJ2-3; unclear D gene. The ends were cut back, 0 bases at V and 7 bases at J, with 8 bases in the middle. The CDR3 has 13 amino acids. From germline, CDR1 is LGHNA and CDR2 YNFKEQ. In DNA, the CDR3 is TGTGCCAGCAGCCAAGATCTAAGGAATACGCAGTATTTT. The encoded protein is CASSQDLRNTQYF.

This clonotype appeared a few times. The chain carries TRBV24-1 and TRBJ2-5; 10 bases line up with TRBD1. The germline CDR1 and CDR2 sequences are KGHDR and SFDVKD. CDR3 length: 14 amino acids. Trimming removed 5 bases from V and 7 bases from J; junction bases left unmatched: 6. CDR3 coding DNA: TGTGCCACCAGTGCCGGGACAGGGGTTGGGACCCAGTACTTC. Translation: CATSAGTGVGTQYF.

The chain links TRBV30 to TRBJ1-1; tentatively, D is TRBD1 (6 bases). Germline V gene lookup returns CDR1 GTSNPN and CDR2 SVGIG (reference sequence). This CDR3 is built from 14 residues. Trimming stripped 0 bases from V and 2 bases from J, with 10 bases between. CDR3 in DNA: TGTGCCTGGAGTGTAGGACAGATTAACACTGAAGCTTTCTTT. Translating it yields CAWSVGQINTEAFF.

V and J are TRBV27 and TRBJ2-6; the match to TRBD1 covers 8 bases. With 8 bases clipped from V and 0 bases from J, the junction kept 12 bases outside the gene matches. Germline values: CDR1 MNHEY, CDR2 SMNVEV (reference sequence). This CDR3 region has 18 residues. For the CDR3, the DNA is TGTGCCAGCGCTAGACAGGGGTTGCTCCCCTCTGGGGCCAACGTCCTGACTTTC. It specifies CASARQGLLPSGANVLTF. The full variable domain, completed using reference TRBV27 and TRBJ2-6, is EAQVTQNPRYLITVTGKKLTVTCSQNMNHEYMSWYRQDPGLGLRQIYYSMNVEVTDKGDVPEGYKVSRKEKRNFPLILESPSPNQTSLYFCASARQGLLPSGANVLTFGAGSRLTVL.

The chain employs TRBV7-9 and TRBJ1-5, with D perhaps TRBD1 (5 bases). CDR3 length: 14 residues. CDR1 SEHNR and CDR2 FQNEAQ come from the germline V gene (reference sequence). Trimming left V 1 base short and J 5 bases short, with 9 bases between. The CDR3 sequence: CASSLGGMDQPQHF. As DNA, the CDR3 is TGTGCCAGCAGCTTAGGGGGGATGGATCAGCCCCAGCATTTT.

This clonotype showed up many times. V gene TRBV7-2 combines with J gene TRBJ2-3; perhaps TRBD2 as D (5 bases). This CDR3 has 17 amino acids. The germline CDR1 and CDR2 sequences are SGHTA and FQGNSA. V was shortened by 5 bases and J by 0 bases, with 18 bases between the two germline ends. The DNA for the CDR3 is TGTGCCAGCAGCCCACCGTTAGGGTCGGGGAGCACAGATACGCAGTATTTT. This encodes CASSPPLGSGSTDTQYF. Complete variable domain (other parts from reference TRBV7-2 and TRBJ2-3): GAGVSQSPSNKVTEKGKDVELRCDPISGHTALYWYRQSLGQGLEFLIYFQGNSAPDKSGLPSDRFSAERTGGSVSTLTIQRTQQEDSAVYLCASSPPLGSGSTDTQYFGPGTRLTVL.

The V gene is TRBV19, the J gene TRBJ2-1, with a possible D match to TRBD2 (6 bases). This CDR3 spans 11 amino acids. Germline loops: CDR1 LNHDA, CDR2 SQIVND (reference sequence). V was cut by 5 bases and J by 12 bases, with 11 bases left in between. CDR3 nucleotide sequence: TGTGCCAGTAGTGTACTGGGGGGGCAGTTCTTC. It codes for CASSVLGGQFF.

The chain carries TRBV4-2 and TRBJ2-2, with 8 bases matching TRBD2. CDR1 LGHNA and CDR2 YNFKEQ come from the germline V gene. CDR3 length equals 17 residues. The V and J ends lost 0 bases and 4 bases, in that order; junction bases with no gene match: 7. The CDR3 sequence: CASSQDRRGRSTGELFF. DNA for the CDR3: TGTGCCAGCAGCCAAGATAGGCGCGGGAGGTCCACCGGGGAGCTGTTTTTT.

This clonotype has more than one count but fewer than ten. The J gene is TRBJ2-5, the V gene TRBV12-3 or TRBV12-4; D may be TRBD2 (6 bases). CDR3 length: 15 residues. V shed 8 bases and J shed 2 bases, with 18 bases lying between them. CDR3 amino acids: CASRGAVRGQETQYF. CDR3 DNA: TGTGCCAGCCGGGGAGCGGTGCGGGGACAAGAGACCCAGTACTTC.

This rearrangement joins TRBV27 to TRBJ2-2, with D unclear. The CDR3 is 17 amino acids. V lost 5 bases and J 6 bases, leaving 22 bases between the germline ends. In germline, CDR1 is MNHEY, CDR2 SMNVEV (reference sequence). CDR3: CASSRRSGYQDAGELFF. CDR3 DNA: TGTGCCAGCAGTAGGCGCTCGGGCTATCAGGATGCCGGGGAGCTGTTTTTT.

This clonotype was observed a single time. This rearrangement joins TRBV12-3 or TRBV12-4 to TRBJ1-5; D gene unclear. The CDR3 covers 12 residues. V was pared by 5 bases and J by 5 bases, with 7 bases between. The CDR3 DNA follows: TGTGCCAGCAGTCGTGGGTATCAGCCCCAGCATTTT. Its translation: CASSRGYQPQHF.

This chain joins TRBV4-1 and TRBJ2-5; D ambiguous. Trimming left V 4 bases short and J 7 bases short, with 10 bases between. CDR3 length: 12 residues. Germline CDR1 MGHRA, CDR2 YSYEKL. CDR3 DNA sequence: TGCGCCAGCAGCCCAGCCGTCGGGACCCAGTACTTC. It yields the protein CASSPAVGTQYF.

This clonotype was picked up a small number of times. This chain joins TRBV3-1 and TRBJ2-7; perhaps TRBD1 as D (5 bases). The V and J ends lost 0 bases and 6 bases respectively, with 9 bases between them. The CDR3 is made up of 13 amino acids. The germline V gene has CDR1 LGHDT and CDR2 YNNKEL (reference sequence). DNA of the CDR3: TGTGCCAGCAGCCAAGATGTTACAGGCGAGCAGTACTTC. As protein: CASSQDVTGEQYF.

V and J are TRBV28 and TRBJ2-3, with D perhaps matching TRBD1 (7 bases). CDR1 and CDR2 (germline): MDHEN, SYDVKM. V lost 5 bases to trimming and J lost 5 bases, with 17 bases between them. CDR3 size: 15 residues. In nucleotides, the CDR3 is TGTGCCAGCAGTGTTTGGGGGGCAGGGGGAGATACGCAGTATTTT. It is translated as CASSVWGAGGDTQYF.

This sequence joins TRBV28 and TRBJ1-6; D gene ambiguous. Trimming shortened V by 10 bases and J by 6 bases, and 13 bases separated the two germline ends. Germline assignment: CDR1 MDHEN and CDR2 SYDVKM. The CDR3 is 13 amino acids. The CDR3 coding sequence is TGTGCCACTGGCAGATCACTTAATTCACCCCTCCACTTT. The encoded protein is CATGRSLNSPLHF.

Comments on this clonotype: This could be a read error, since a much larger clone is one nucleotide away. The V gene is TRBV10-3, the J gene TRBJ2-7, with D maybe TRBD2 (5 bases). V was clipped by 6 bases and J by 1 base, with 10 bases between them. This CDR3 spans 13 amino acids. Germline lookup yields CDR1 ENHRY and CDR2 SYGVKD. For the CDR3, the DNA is TGTGCCATCAGGGGGAGTGGTTCCTACGAGCAGTACTTC. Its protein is CAIRGSGSYEQYF.

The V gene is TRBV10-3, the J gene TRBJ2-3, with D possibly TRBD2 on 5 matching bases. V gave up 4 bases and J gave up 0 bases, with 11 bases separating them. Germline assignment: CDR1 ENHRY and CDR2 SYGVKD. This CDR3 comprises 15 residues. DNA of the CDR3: TGTGCCATCAGTGGGCCAGCGGCTAGCACAGATACGCAGTATTTT. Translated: CAISGPAASTDTQYF.

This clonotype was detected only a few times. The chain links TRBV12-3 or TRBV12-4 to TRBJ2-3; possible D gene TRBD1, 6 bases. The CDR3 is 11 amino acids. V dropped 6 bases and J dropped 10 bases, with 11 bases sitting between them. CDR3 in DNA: TGTGCCAGCAGCAGGGGCGAAGCGCAGTATTTT. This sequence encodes CASSRGEAQYF.

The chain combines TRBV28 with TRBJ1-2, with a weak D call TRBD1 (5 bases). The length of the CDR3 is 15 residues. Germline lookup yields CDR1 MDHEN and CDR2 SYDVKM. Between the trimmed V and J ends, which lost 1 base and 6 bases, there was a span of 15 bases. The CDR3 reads CASSLFGQGGDGYTF. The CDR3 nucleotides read TGTGCCAGCAGTTTATTTGGGCAGGGAGGGGATGGCTACACCTTC.

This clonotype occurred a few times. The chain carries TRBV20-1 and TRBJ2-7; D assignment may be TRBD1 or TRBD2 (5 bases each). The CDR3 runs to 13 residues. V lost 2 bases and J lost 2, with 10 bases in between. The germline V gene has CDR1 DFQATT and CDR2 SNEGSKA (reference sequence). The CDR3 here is CSARWGWTYEQYF. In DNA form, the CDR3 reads TGCAGTGCTAGATGGGGGTGGACCTACGAGCAGTACTTC.

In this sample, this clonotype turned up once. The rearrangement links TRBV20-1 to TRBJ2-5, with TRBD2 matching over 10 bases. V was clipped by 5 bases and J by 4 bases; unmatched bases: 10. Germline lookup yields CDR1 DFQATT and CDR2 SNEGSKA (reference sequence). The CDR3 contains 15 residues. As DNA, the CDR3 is TGCAGTGCTCATTCTAGCGGGAGACGAGCAGAGACCCAGTACTTC. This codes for CSAHSSGRRAETQYF.

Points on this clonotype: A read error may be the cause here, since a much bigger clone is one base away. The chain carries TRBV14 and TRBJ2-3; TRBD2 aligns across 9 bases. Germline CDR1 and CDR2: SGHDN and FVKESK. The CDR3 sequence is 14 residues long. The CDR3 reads CAGSLAGGRDTQYF. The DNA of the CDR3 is TGTGCCGGCAGCCTCGCGGGAGGGAGAGATACGCAGTATTTT.

This chain's CDR3 is CSVPGGIPNQPQHF. The CDR3, as DNA: TGCAGTGTACCGGGGGGGATCCCCAATCAGCCCCAGCATTTT. J is TRBJ1-5 and V is TRBV20-1, with D perhaps matching TRBD1 (5 bases). This CDR3 is 14 amino acids long. CDR1 and CDR2 from the germline V gene are DFQATT and SNEGSKA (reference sequence). Trimming left V 7 bases short and J 3 bases short, with 16 bases between.

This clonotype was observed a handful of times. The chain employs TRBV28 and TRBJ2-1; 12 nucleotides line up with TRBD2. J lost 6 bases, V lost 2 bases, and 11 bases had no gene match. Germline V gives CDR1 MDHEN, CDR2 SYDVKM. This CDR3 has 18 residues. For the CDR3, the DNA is TGTGCCAGCAGTTTAGTCGCGACTAGCGGGAGTTGGGGCAATGAGCAGTTCTTC. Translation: CASSLVATSGSWGNEQFF.

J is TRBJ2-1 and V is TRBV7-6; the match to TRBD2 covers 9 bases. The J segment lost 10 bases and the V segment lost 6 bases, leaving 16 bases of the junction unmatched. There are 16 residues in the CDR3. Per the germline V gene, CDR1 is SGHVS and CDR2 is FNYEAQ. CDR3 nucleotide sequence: TGTGCCAGCAGAAGGACCGGGACTAGCAGCGGAAGCGAGCAGTTCTTC. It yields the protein CASRRTGTSSGSEQFF.

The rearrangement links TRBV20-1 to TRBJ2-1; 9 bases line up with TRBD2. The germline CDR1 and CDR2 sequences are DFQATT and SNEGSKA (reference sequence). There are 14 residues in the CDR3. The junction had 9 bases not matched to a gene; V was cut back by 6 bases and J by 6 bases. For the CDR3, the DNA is TGCAGTGCCAGCGGGAGGCTCACCATCAATGAGCAGTTCTTC. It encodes CSASGRLTINEQFF.

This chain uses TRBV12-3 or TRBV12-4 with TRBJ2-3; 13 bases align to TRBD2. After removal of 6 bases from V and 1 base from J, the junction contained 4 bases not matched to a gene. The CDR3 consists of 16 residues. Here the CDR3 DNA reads TGTGCCAGCAGCCGGGGGACTAGCGGGGGCACAGATACGCAGTATTTT. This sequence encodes CASSRGTSGGTDTQYF.

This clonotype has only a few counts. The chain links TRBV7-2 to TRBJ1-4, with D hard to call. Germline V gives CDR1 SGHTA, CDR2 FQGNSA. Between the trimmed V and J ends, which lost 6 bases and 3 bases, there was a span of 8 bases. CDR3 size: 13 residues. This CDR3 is CASRRNPNEKLFF. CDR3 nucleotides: TGTGCCAGCAGAAGGAATCCTAATGAAAAACTGTTTTTT.

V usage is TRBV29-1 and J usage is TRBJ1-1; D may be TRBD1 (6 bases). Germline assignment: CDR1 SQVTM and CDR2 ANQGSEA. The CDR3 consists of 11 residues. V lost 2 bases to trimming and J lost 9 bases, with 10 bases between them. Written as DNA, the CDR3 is TGCAGCGTTGAAATGCAGGGGAAAGCTTTCTTT. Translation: CSVEMQGKAFF.

The CDR3 spells CASSGDREADTQYF. Here the CDR3 DNA reads TGTGCCAGCAGTGGGGACAGGGAGGCAGATACGCAGTATTTT. This sequence joins TRBV2 and TRBJ2-3, with 9 bases matching TRBD1. Germline V gene data show CDR1 as SNHLY and CDR2 as FYNNEI. CDR3 length equals 14 residues. The junction had 3 bases not matched to a gene; V was cut back by 4 bases and J by 4 bases.

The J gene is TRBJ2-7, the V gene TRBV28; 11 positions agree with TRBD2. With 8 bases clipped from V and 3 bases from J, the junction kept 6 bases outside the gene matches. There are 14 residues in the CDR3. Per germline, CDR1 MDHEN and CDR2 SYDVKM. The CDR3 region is CASGTSGSLYEQYF. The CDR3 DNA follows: TGTGCCAGCGGTACTAGCGGGAGCCTCTACGAGCAGTACTTC. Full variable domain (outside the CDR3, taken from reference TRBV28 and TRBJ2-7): DVKVTQSSRYLVKRTGEKVFLECVQDMDHENMFWYRQDPGLGLRLIYFSYDVKMKEKGDIPEGYSVSREKKERFSLILESASTNQTSMYLCASGTSGSLYEQYFGPGTRLTVT.

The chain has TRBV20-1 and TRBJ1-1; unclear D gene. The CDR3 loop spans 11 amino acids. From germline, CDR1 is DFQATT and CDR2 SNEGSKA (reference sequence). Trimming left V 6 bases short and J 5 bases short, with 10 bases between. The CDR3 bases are TGCAGTGCACAGTGGGGAACTGAAGCTTTCTTT. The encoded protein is CSAQWGTEAFF.